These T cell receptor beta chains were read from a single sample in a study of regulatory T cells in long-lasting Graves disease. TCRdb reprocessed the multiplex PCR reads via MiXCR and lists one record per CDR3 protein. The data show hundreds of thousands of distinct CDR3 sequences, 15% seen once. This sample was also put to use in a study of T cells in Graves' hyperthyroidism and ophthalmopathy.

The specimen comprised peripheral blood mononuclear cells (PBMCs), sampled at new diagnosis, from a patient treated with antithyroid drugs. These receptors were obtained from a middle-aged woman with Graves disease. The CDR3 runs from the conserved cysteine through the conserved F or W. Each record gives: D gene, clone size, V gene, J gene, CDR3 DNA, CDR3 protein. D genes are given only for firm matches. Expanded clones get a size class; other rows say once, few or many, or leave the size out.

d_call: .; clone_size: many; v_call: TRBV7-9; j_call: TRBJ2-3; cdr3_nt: TGTGCCAGCAGCCGCGGAGGGGTCGGAACAGATACGCAGTATTTT; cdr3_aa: CASSRGGVGTDTQYF
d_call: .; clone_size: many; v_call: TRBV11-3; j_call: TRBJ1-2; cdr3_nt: TGTGCCAGCAGCTTAGAGGGCAGGGAAGGAGCCTATGGCTACACCTTC; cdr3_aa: CASSLEGREGAYGYTF
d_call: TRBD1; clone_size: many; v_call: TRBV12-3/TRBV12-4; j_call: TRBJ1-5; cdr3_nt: TGTGCCAGCAACCAGGGGGGCTATAGCAATCAGCCCCAGCATTTT; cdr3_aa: CASNQGGYSNQPQHF
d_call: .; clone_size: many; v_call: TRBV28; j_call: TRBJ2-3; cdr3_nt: TGTGCCAGCAGATCTCCGAAGCCAGGGGGAGGCCTCACAGATACGCAGTATTTT; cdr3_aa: CASRSPKPGGGLTDTQYF
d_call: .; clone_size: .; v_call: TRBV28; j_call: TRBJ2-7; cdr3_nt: TGTGCCAGCAGTTTATCCGCCGGGACTTCAAGCTCCTACGAGCAGTACTTC; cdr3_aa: CASSLSAGTSSSYEQYF
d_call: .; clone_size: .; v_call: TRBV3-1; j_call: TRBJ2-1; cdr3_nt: TGTGCCAGCAGCCGACCTTTGGAGGGCCTAGGAAATGAGCAGTTCTTC; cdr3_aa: CASSRPLEGLGNEQFF
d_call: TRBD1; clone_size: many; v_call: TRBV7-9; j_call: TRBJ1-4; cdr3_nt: TGTGCCAGCAGCTGGGAGGGGGCAAAAGAAAAACTGTTTTTT; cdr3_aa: CASSWEGAKEKLFF
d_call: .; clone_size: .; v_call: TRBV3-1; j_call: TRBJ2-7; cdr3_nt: TGTGCCAGCAGCCAAGGAGGACAGAATTACGAGCAGTACTTC; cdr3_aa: CASSQGGQNYEQYF
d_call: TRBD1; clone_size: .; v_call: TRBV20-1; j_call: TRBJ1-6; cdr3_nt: TGCAGTGCTAGGGAATGGGAGGGGGCTGGGAATTCACCCCTCCACTTT; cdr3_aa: CSAREWEGAGNSPLHF
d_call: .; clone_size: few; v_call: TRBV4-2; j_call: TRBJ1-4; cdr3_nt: TGTGCCACCGGGGGAGAGGGTAATGAAAAACTGTTTTTT; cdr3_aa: CATGGEGNEKLFF
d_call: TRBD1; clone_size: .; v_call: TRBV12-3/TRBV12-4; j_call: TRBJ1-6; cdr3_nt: TGTGCCAGCAGTTTCGACAGGGCCGCCTATAATTCACCCCTCCACTTT; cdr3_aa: CASSFDRAAYNSPLHF
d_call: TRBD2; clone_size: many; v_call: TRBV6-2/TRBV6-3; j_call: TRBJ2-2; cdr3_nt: TGTGCCAGCAGTTATAGCGGGCTGAACACCGGGGAGCTGTTTTTT; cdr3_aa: CASSYSGLNTGELFF
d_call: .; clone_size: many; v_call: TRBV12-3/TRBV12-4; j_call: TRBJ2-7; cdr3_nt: TGTGCCAGCAGTGGCACTAGAGGTATCTACGAGCAGTACTTC; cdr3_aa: CASSGTRGIYEQYF
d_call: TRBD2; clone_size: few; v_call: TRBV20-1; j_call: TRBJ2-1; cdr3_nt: TGCAGTGCTAACGATCCGGGACTAGCAAGGAATGAGCAGTTCTTC; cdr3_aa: CSANDPGLARNEQFF
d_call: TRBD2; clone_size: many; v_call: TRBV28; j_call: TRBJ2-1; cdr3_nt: TGTGCCAGCAGTTTAAGACCCGGGACTAGCTGGGATTACAATGAGCAGTTCTTC; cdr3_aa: CASSLRPGTSWDYNEQFF
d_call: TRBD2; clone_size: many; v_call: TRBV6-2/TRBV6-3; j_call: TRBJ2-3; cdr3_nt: TGTGCCAGCAGTGAAATATTCCGTATCGGGAGGGCCAGAGATACGCAGTATTTT; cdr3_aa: CASSEIFRIGRARDTQYF
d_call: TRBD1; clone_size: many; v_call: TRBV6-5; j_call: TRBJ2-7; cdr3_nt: TGTGCCAGCAGTTTCGGACAGGGGGCGCCTAGCTACGAGCAGTACTTC; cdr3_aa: CASSFGQGAPSYEQYF
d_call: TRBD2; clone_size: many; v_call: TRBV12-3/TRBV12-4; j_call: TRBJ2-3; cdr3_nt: TGTGCCAGCAGTTTACGGAGCGGGAGGTTGGCAGATACGCAGTATTTT; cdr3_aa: CASSLRSGRLADTQYF
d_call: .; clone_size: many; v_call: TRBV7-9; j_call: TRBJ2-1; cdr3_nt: TGTGCCAGCAGCTTAGTGGGGGGCCGGGGAAGCTCCTACAATGAGCAGTTCTTC; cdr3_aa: CASSLVGGRGSSYNEQFF
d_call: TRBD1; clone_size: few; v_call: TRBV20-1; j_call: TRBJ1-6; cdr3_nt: TGCAGTGCTAGGGGAGGACAGGGAATTTTTTCACCCCTCCACTTT; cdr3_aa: CSARGGQGIFSPLHF
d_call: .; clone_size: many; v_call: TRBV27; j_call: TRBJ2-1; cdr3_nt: TGTGCCAGCAGTTTATCCTACAGCACCAATGAGCAGTTCTTC; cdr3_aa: CASSLSYSTNEQFF
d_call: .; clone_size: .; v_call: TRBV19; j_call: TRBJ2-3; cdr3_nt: TGTGCCAGTAGTATAGATAATACGAGAGTGGGAGATACGCAGTATTTT; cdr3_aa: CASSIDNTRVGDTQYF
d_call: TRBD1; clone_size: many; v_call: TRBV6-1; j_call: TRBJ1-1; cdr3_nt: TGTGCCAGCAGTAAACAGGGGATATACACTGAAGCTTTCTTT; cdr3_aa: CASSKQGIYTEAFF
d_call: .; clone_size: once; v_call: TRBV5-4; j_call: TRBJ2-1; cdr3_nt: TGTGCCAGCAGCGCCGCCGGGGACCAAAGCGATGAGCAGTTCTTC; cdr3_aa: CASSAAGDQSDEQFF
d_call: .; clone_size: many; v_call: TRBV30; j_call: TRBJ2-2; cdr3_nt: TGTGCCTGGAGTGCCGGCTACGCGGGCACCGGGGAGCTGTTTTTT; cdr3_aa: CAWSAGYAGTGELFF
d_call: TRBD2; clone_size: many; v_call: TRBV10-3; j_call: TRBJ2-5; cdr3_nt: TGTGCCATCAGTGAGGTACGGGACTACTATTCCAAGTTGGAGACCCAGTACTTC; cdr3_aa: CAISEVRDYYSKLETQYF
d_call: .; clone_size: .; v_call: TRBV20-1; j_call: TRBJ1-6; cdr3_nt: TGCAGTGCTAGAGAATCGGCGAATTCACCCCTCCACTTT; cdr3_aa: CSARESANSPLHF
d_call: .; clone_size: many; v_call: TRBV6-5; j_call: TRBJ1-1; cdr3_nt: TGTGCCAGCAGTTACTCGAGCCAGGGAGGAATTACTGAAGCTTTCTTT; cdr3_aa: CASSYSSQGGITEAFF
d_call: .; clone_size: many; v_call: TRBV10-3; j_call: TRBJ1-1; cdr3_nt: TGTGCCATCAGTGCCGGGGGGCTAACGGTTCGCACTGAAGCTTTCTTT; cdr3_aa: CAISAGGLTVRTEAFF
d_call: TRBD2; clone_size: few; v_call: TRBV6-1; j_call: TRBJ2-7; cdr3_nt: TGTGCCAGCAGCTCCCCTAGCGGGAGATTCCAGTACTTC; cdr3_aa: CASSSPSGRFQYF
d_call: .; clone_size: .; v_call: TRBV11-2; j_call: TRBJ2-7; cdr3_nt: TGTGCCAGCAGCTTGGGCGCCGGGACCCTGGGGTACGAGCAGTACTTC; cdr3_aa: CASSLGAGTLGYEQYF
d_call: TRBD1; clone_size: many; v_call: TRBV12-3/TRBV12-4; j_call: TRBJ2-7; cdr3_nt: TGTGCCAGCACCCTCGGACAGGGCGGGGAGCAGTACTTC; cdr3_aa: CASTLGQGGEQYF
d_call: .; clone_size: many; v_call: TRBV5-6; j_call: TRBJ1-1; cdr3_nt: TGTGCCAGCAGTTTGATCGGGGTTGAAGCTTTCTTT; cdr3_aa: CASSLIGVEAFF
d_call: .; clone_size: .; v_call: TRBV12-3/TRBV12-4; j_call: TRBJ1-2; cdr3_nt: TGTGCCAGCAGTTTCGGCGCTAACTATGGCTACACCTTC; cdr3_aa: CASSFGANYGYTF
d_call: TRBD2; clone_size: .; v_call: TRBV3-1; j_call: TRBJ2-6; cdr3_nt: TGTGCCAGCAGCCCGCTCCAAGGGACTAGAAGCTCTGGGGCCAACGTCCTGACTTTC; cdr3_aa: CASSPLQGTRSSGANVLTF
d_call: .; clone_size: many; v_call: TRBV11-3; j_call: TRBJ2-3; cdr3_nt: TGTGCCAGCAGCTTTTCGGGAGATACGCAGTATTTT; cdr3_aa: CASSFSGDTQYF
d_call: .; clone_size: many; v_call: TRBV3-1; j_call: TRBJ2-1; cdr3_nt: TGTGCCAGCAGCCAAGCAGGTCAGAGTAATGAGCAGTTCTTC; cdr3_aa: CASSQAGQSNEQFF
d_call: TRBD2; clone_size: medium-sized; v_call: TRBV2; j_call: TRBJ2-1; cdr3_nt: TGTGCCAGCAGTGAAGTAGCGGGAGGTTTTTTATACAATGAGCAGTTCTTC; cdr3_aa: CASSEVAGGFLYNEQFF
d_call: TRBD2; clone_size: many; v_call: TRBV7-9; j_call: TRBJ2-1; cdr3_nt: TGTGCCAGCAGCTTAGCAGCCGGGACTAGCGGGAGTACATCCTACAATGAGCAGTTCTTC; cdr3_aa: CASSLAAGTSGSTSYNEQFF
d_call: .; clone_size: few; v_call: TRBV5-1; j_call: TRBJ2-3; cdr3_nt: TGCGCCAGCAGCCCTCGGGTCAGTGGAGATACGCAGTATTTT; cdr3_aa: CASSPRVSGDTQYF
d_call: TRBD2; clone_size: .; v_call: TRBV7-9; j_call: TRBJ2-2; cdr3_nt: TGTGCCAGCAGCCCTACTAGCGGGAGGAACACCGGGGAGCTGTTTTTT; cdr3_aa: CASSPTSGRNTGELFF
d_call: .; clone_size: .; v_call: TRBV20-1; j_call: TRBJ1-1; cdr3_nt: TGCAGTGCTCGCAGGGATCTCAACACTGAAGCTTTCTTT; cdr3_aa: CSARRDLNTEAFF
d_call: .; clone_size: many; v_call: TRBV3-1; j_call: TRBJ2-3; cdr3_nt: TGTGCCAGCAGTCACATATCTACGCAGTATTTT; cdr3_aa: CASSHISTQYF
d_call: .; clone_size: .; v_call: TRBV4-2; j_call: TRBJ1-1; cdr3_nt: TGTGCCAGCAGCCAATCGCCAGGGGAGACTGAAGCTTTCTTT; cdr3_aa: CASSQSPGETEAFF
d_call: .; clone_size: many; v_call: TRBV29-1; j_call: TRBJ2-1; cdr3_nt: TGCAGCGTTGTCGGTGCCCCGGGTATGAGCTCCTACAATGAGCAGTTCTTC; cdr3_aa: CSVVGAPGMSSYNEQFF
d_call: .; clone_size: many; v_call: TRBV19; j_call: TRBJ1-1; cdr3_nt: TGTGCCAGTAGTACCCTCCTAAACACTGAAGCTTTCTTT; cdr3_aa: CASSTLLNTEAFF
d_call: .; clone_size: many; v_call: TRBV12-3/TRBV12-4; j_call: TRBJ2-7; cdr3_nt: TGTGCCAGCAGTTTAATGGCAGGGGCCTACGAGCAGTACTTC; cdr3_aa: CASSLMAGAYEQYF
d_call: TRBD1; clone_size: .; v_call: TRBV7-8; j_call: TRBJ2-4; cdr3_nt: TGTGCCAGCAGCTCGGACAGGGTGCGAAACATTCAGTACTTC; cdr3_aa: CASSSDRVRNIQYF
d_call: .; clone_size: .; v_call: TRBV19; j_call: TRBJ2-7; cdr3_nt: TGTGCCAGTAGTATAGGGGACAATTCCTCCCCTTACGAGCAGTACTTC; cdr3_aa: CASSIGDNSSPYEQYF
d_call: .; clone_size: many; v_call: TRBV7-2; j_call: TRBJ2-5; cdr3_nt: TGTGCCAGCAGCGCCGGTGCTGGGCGAGGGAAAGGGGAGACCCAGTACTTC; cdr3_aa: CASSAGAGRGKGETQYF
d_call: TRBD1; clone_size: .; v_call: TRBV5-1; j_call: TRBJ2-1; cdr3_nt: TGCGCCAGCAGCTTCGGACAGGGGCCCTACAATGAGCAGTTCTTC; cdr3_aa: CASSFGQGPYNEQFF
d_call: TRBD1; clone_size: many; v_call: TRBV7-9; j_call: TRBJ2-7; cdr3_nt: TGTGCCAGCAGCTTAGCATCCGGGACAGGGCTCTACGAGCAGTACTTC; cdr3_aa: CASSLASGTGLYEQYF
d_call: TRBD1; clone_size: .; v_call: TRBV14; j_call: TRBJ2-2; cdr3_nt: TGTGCCAGCAGCCCCCAGAGGGGGCGCCAGACCGGGGAGCTGTTTTTT; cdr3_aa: CASSPQRGRQTGELFF
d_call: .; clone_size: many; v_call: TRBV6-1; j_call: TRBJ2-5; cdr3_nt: TGTGCCAGCAGTGCCGACACGTCAGACCAAGAGACCCAGTACTTC; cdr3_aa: CASSADTSDQETQYF
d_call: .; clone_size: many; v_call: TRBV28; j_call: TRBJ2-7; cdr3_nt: TGTGCCAGCAGTTTGTTAGGGACCCCCTACGAGCAGTACTTC; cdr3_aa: CASSLLGTPYEQYF